The rows below give T cell receptor beta chains drawn from one sample of a study of T cell repertoires in cytomegalovirus infection. Their antigen targets remain unknown. One entry per CDR3 protein, called by TCRdb with MiXCR from the reads. Of approximately 110,000 distinct CDR3 sequences listed, roughly 39% are singletons. The input for sequencing was CD8+ T cells from cultured PBMCs, taken from culture after CMV antigen stimulation. The receptors stem from a human donor in good health (CMV status not recorded). Some clones in this sample may be carry-over from other donors' samples. Both conserved end residues are part of each CDR3. The D gene is left open where the match is weak. Clone size is stated in some rows and not others, as once, few, many or a class when expanded.

size	J	D	V	CDR3	DNA
-	TRBJ2-7	-	TRBV27	CASKGSPYEQYF	TGTGCCAGCAAGGGGAGCCCCTACGAGCAGTACTTC
-	TRBJ1-2	-	TRBV7-9	CASSLAGVAYGYTF	TGTGCCAGCAGCTTAGCTGGGGTTGCCTATGGCTACACCTTC
many	TRBJ2-4	-	TRBV4-1	CASSQSPSSNPKNIQYF	TGCGCCAGCAGCCAATCCCCGTCCTCCAATCCCAAAAACATTCAGTACTTC
many	TRBJ1-6	-	TRBV2	CASNAVPYNSPLHF	TGTGCCAGCAACGCAGTCCCCTATAATTCACCCCTCCACTTT
few	TRBJ1-2	-	TRBV12-3/TRBV12-4	CASTPGGWEYGYTF	TGTGCCAGCACCCCCGGGGGGTGGGAATATGGCTACACCTTC
few	TRBJ1-1	-	TRBV7-2	CASSAPGRPREKGSAFF	TGTGCCAGCAGCGCCCCCGGGCGACCCAGAGAGAAGGGGAGCGCTTTCTTT
-	TRBJ1-1	-	TRBV6-1	CASSTPGDAEAFF	TGTGCCAGCAGTACCCCAGGAGACGCTGAAGCTTTCTTT
few	TRBJ1-1	TRBD1	TRBV6-2/TRBV6-3	CASSYSRDRGRTEAFF	TGTGCCAGCAGTTACTCGAGGGACAGGGGGAGGACTGAAGCTTTCTTT
-	TRBJ2-1	TRBD2	TRBV7-6	CASSPLAGYQNEQFF	TGTGCCAGCAGTCCACTAGCGGGGTATCAAAATGAGCAGTTCTTC
few	TRBJ2-2	TRBD1	TRBV24-1	CATSDVQGDTGELFF	TGTGCCACCAGTGATGTACAGGGGGATACCGGGGAGCTGTTTTTT
-	TRBJ2-1	-	TRBV7-9	CASSLGRNNEQFF	TGTGCCAGCAGCTTAGGTAGAAACAATGAGCAGTTCTTC
few	TRBJ1-2	TRBD1	TRBV27	CASSFHTGGNYGYTF	TGTGCCAGCAGTTTCCATACAGGGGGCAACTATGGCTACACCTTC
-	TRBJ1-3	-	TRBV7-6	CASSLGVGNTIYF	TGTGCCAGCAGCTTAGGGGTCGGAAACACCATATATTTT
few	TRBJ1-4	TRBD1	TRBV6-6	CASSYDRGGEKLFF	TGTGCCAGCAGTTACGACAGGGGGGGGGAAAAACTGTTTTTT
few	TRBJ2-7	-	TRBV7-6	CASSQDRSYEQYF	TGTGCCAGCAGCCAGGACAGATCCTACGAGCAGTACTTC
few	TRBJ2-3	-	TRBV7-8	CASSWVAATSTDTQYF	TGTGCCAGCAGCTGGGTGGCGGCTACTAGCACAGATACGCAGTATTTT
-	TRBJ1-1	-	TRBV7-9	CASSSTPREAFF	TGTGCCAGCAGCTCGACCCCCAGGGAAGCTTTCTTT
-	TRBJ1-4	TRBD1	TRBV2	CASSEERDRSEKLFF	TGTGCCAGCAGTGAAGAGAGGGACAGGAGCGAAAAACTGTTTTTT
many	TRBJ2-6	-	TRBV11-3	CASSFQGSSSGANVLTF	TGTGCCAGCAGCTTTCAGGGGTCAAGCTCTGGGGCCAACGTCCTGACTTTC
-	TRBJ2-1	TRBD2	TRBV9	CASSPGLALDEQFF	TGTGCCAGCAGCCCGGGACTAGCTCTGGATGAGCAGTTCTTC
-	TRBJ1-5	-	TRBV6-1	CASSEGIYSNQPQHF	TGTGCCAGCAGCGAGGGGATCTATAGCAATCAGCCCCAGCATTTT
few	TRBJ2-2	-	TRBV6-5	CASRRGWDGELFF	TGTGCCAGCAGGCGGGGCTGGGACGGGGAGCTGTTTTTT
-	TRBJ2-7	-	TRBV12-3/TRBV12-4	CASSGTPTLNYEQYF	TGTGCCAGCTCCGGGACACCGACATTGAACTACGAGCAGTACTTC
few	TRBJ2-7	-	TRBV28	CASSESGRLYEQYF	TGTGCCAGCAGTGAGTCGGGACGGCTCTACGAGCAGTACTTC
-	TRBJ1-2	-	TRBV4-1	CASSQGQGFYGYTF	TGCGCCAGCAGCCAAGGTCAGGGATTCTATGGCTACACCTTC
-	TRBJ2-7	-	TRBV7-8	CASSPGGGAGYEQYF	TGTGCCAGCAGCCCTGGGGGGGGCGCGGGGTACGAGCAGTACTTC
-	TRBJ2-2	-	TRBV5-4	CACGYSLTSGELFF	TGTGCCTGCGGATATTCACTTACCTCCGGGGAGCTGTTTTTT
-	TRBJ2-1	-	TRBV19	CASSIGPVGEQFF	TGTGCCAGTAGTATTGGGCCAGTGGGTGAGCAGTTCTTC
-	TRBJ2-7	-	TRBV5-6	CASSLARTLQQYF	TGTGCCAGCAGCTTGGCCAGGACCTTGCAGCAGTACTTC
-	TRBJ2-1	-	TRBV13	CASSLVGGMGYNEQFF	TGTGCCAGCAGCTTAGTCGGGGGAATGGGATACAATGAGCAGTTCTTC
once	TRBJ2-2	TRBD1	TRBV2	CASGTGGTGELFF	TGTGCCAGCGGGACAGGGGGCACCGGGGAGCTGTTTTTT
-	TRBJ2-2	TRBD2	TRBV6-6	CASSSTLAGDTGELFF	TGTGCCAGCAGTTCCACACTAGCGGGGGACACCGGGGAGCTGTTTTTT
-	TRBJ1-4	TRBD1	TRBV7-9	CASSLYRGLEELFF	TGTGCCAGCAGCTTATACAGGGGGCTCGAGGAACTGTTTTTT
-	TRBJ1-1	TRBD1	TRBV5-6	CASSRDRERFSAFF	TGTGCCAGCAGCAGGGACAGGGAAAGGTTCTCGGCTTTCTTT
many	TRBJ1-1	-	TRBV7-2	CASSLAWNTEAFF	TGTGCCAGCAGCTTAGCGTGGAACACTGAAGCTTTCTTT
-	TRBJ1-1	TRBD1	TRBV29-1	CSGVGTGDTEAFF	TGCAGCGGTGTCGGGACAGGGGACACTGAAGCTTTCTTT
few	TRBJ2-1	-	TRBV7-6	CASSLNVGGPGEQFF	TGTGCCAGCAGCTTAAATGTGGGGGGACCTGGTGAGCAGTTCTTC
-	TRBJ2-7	-	TRBV14	CASSHRQSLYEQYF	TGTGCCAGCAGCCACCGACAGTCCTTATACGAGCAGTACTTC
-	TRBJ2-1	-	TRBV12-3/TRBV12-4	CASSSASRENEQFF	TGTGCCAGCAGTTCGGCTAGCCGTGAGAATGAGCAGTTCTTC
-	TRBJ2-1	TRBD2	TRBV12-3/TRBV12-4	CASSSPLAGDLNEQFF	TGTGCCAGCAGTTCGCCACTAGCGGGGGACCTCAATGAGCAGTTCTTC
-	TRBJ1-2	-	TRBV6-5	CASSYRQNDYGYTF	TGTGCCAGCAGTTACAGACAGAACGACTATGGCTACACCTTC
-	TRBJ1-4	-	TRBV6-1	CASRKTGAPATNEKLFF	TGTGCCAGCAGAAAAACCGGGGCACCCGCAACTAATGAAAAACTGTTTTTT
few	TRBJ2-7	-	TRBV7-6	CASSEGDEQYF	TGTGCCAGCTCTGAAGGCGACGAGCAGTACTTC
-	TRBJ1-4	-	TRBV2	CASSRGRGEKLFF	TGTGCCAGCAGCCGGGGCCGGGGTGAAAAACTGTTTTTT
-	TRBJ2-1	TRBD2	TRBV7-9	CASRPDSGGVPASSYNEQFF	TGTGCCAGCAGACCAGACAGCGGGGGGGTCCCAGCGAGCTCCTACAATGAGCAGTTCTTC
-	TRBJ2-3	-	TRBV28	CASSFFPITDTQYF	TGTGCCAGCAGTTTTTTCCCCATAACAGATACGCAGTATTTT
few	TRBJ2-2	-	TRBV2	CARLQLSTGELFF	TGTGCCAGGCTACAGTTATCCACCGGGGAGCTGTTTTTT
-	TRBJ2-5	-	TRBV6-5	CASSYSVSRETQYF	TGTGCCAGCAGTTACTCAGTCTCCAGGGAGACCCAGTACTTC
-	TRBJ1-1	TRBD1	TRBV27	CASSPDAGGDTEAFF	TGTGCCAGCAGTCCAGACGCAGGGGGGGACACTGAAGCTTTCTTT
many	TRBJ1-1	-	TRBV7-9	CASSLGRLLVRNTEAFF	TGTGCCAGCAGCTTAGGTCGCCTTCTGGTCCGGAACACTGAAGCTTTCTTT
many	TRBJ2-7	-	TRBV6-1	CASSPGYRAKGQYF	TGTGCCAGCAGTCCGGGGTACAGAGCGAAGGGGCAGTACTTC
-	TRBJ2-1	TRBD2	TRBV3-1	CASSQEVSGGAMEPEQFF	TGTGCCAGCAGCCAAGAGGTTAGCGGGGGGGCGATGGAACCTGAGCAGTTCTTC
-	TRBJ1-1	TRBD1	TRBV5-6	CASSFRTGLNTEAFF	TGTGCCAGCAGCTTCAGGACAGGTTTGAACACTGAAGCTTTCTTT
-	TRBJ1-2	-	TRBV20-1	CSARDLYQAGGYTF	TGCAGTGCTAGAGATCTTTACCAGGCCGGTGGCTACACCTTC
-	TRBJ1-2	-	TRBV20-1	CSALWGELGYTF	TGCAGTGCTCTCTGGGGGGAGCTTGGCTACACCTTC
-	TRBJ1-1	-	TRBV2	CASRAGTSGTEAFF	TGTGCCAGCAGAGCCGGGACAAGTGGGACTGAAGCTTTCTTT
few	TRBJ1-2	TRBD1	TRBV27	CASSPPGQGAYGYTF	TGTGCCAGCAGCCCACCCGGACAGGGGGCATATGGCTACACCTTC